This section outlines one T cell receptor beta chain sequence together with its context. Its matching antigen is unknown. The data were taken from a study of OX40 agonist ivuxolimab in advanced cancers. Study-wide results and limits: Both blood CD4+ and CD8+ T cells showed clonal growth by week 6 at 0.1 to 3.0 mg/kg.

TCRdb keeps only in-frame clones here, not all; method: immunoSEQ multiplex PCR. Among about 19,000 clones listed, 85% to 90% were seen once. Germline assignment: CDR1 LNHNV and CDR2 YYDKDF (reference sequence). The J segment lost 5 bases and the V segment lost 1 base, leaving 8 bases of the junction unmatched. The CDR3 loop spans 16 amino acids. The sequences come from CD4+ or CD8+ T cells sorted from blood, collected in a trial of the OX40 agonist ivuxolimab. This TCR derives from an adult with an advanced solid tumor such as melanoma, head and neck, liver or kidney cancer. The chain combines TRBV15 with TRBJ2-3; TRBD2 matches 8 bases. The DNA for the CDR3 is TGTGCCACCAGCAGAGCGAAAGCGGGAGTGGAAGATACGCAGTATTTT. Translation gives CATSRAKAGVEDTQYF.